The 18 T cell receptor beta chains reported below all come from one sample, sequenced in a study of blood T cell repertoires in COVID-19. Method: immunoSEQ multiplex PCR; TCRdb's copy keeps in-frame clones and lacks some. The sample lists about 230,000 clones, 70% to 90% occurring once. The sequenced sample consisted of peripheral blood. Every receptor here comes from a man aged 50-59 years with COVID-19, enrolled during active disease.

The chain recombines TRBV10-3 with TRBJ2-7; 12 bases fit TRBD1. The CDR3 is 17 residues long. V trimming: 6 bases; J trimming: 2 bases; junction bases outside the gene matches: 11. Germline V gene sequence: CDR1 ENHRY, CDR2 SYGVKD. The CDR3 reads CAISNTGTGGRAYEQYF. The CDR3 nucleotides read TGTGCCATCAGCAACACCGGGACAGGGGGCAGGGCCTACGAGCAGTACTTC.

This chain connects TRBV9 to TRBJ1-2; D gene unclear. CDR1 SGDLS and CDR2 YYNGEE come from the germline V gene. The length of the CDR3 is 12 residues. V shed 4 bases and J shed 11 bases, with 15 bases lying between them. CDR3 sequence: CASSLDTSGYTF. The CDR3 DNA reads as TGTGCCAGCAGCCTAGATACTAGCGGGTACACCTTC.

This clone occurred once. This chain links TRBV7-2 with TRBJ1-6; D is unresolved. Trimming stripped 1 base from V and 8 bases from J, with 9 bases between. CDR1 is SGHTA, CDR2 FQGNSA, per germline. The CDR3 contains 14 residues. The DNA for the CDR3 is TGTGCCAGCAGCTTAGGAGTTACCCATTCACCCCTCCACTTT. Protein: CASSLGVTHSPLHF. Using reference TRBV7-2 and TRBJ1-6 for the parts outside the CDR3, the full variable domain is GAGVSQSPSNKVTEKGKDVELRCDPISGHTALYWYRQSLGQGLEFLIYFQGNSAPDKSGLPSDRFSAERTGGSVSTLTIQRTQQEDSAVYLCASSLGVTHSPLHFGNGTRLTVT.

The chain links TRBV19 to TRBJ2-5; maybe TRBD1 (6 bases). V shed 5 bases and J shed 4 bases, with 14 bases lying between them. The CDR3 has 14 amino acids. CDR1 LNHDA and CDR2 SQIVND come from the germline V gene (reference sequence). DNA of the CDR3: TGTGCCAGTAGTTCAACAGGGATCCCAGAGACCCAGTACTTC. Translated, it gives CASSSTGIPETQYF.

The gene calls are TRBV11-2 and TRBJ1-6; D not certain. The germline CDR1 and CDR2 sequences are SGHAT and FQNNGV. V dropped 2 bases and J dropped 13 bases, with 15 bases sitting between them. The CDR3 consists of 14 residues. The chain's CDR3 is CASSLRQAPGPLHF. Here the CDR3 DNA reads TGTGCCAGCAGCTTACGGCAGGCCCCTGGGCCCCTCCACTTT.

The chain recombines TRBV7-8 with TRBJ2-5; 8 bases agree with TRBD2. Looked up from germline, CDR1 is SGHVS and CDR2 is FQNEAQ. The V gene end was trimmed by 5 bases and the J gene end by 6 bases; junction bases not matched to a gene: 23. The CDR3 loop spans 19 amino acids. The CDR3 spells CASSPEGGGGILGMKTQYF. Here the CDR3 DNA reads TGTGCCAGCAGCCCTGAGGGGGGCGGGGGGATCCTCGGGATGAAGACCCAGTACTTC.

The chain carries TRBV28 and TRBJ1-5; no clear D gene. V was clipped by 9 bases and J by 9 bases, with 15 bases between them. The CDR3 loop spans 12 amino acids. Germline assignment: CDR1 MDHEN and CDR2 SYDVKM. The CDR3 DNA is TGTGCCAGTGGGGAGGGTATGAGGCCCCAGCATTTT. Amino acids: CASGEGMRPQHF.

The genes are TRBV30 and TRBJ2-3, with 10 bases identical to TRBD2. This CDR3 spans 15 amino acids. Germline V gene lookup returns CDR1 GTSNPN and CDR2 SVGIG (reference sequence). The ends lost 7 bases at V and 0 bases at J; junction bases unmatched: 7. This CDR3 is CALALAGGSTDTQYF. CDR3 bases: TGTGCCTTGGCATTAGCGGGGGGTAGCACAGATACGCAGTATTTT.

The J gene is TRBJ2-2, the V gene TRBV18; 12 bases fit TRBD2. CDR1 and CDR2 from the germline V gene are KGHSH and LQKENI. The CDR3 runs to 16 residues. The V and J ends lost 1 base and 7 bases, in that order; junction bases with no gene match: 4. The CDR3 is CASSPRLAGADGELFF. The CDR3 nucleotides are TGTGCCAGCTCACCACGACTAGCGGGAGCAGACGGGGAGCTGTTTTTT.

The table lists this clone with a count of one. This chain uses TRBV5-4 with TRBJ1-4; D is perhaps TRBD1 (6 bases). Germline V gene sequence: CDR1 SGHNT, CDR2 YYREEE (reference sequence). V was cut by 0 bases and J by 6 bases, with 6 bases left in between. The CDR3 is made up of 13 amino acids. For the CDR3, the DNA is TGTGCCAGCAGCTTGGGACAGGATGAAAAACTGTTTTTT. The encoded protein is CASSLGQDEKLFF.

The chain combines TRBV4-1 with TRBJ2-7; possibly TRBD2 for D (5 bases). The V gene's germline CDR1 is MGHRA and CDR2 YSYEKL. This CDR3 region has 16 residues. Trimming cost V 1 base and J 2 bases, with 15 bases left between them. CDR3 nucleotide sequence: TGCGCCAGCAGCCAAGTCCTAGCTGGAACTACCTACGAGCAGTACTTC. Protein: CASSQVLAGTTYEQYF.

V gene TRBV7-3 combines with J gene TRBJ2-3; 8 bases fit TRBD2. With V trimmed by 6 bases and J by 2 bases, 10 bases remained unmatched. The CDR3 length is 16 residues. CDR1 and CDR2 from the germline V gene are SGHTA and FQGTGA. CDR3 loop: CASSPNQRGNTDTQYF. The DNA of the CDR3 is TGTGCCAGCAGTCCTAACCAGCGGGGGAACACAGATACGCAGTATTTT. The whole variable domain, filled in from reference TRBV7-3 and TRBJ2-3, reads GAGVSQTPSNKVTEKGKYVELRCDPISGHTALYWYRQSLGQGPEFLIYFQGTGAADDSGLPNDRFFAVRPEGSVSTLKIQRTERGDSAVYLCASSPNQRGNTDTQYFGPGTRLTVL.

This clone showed up just a few times. The sample has other DNA sequences that encode this CDR3 too. The gene calls are TRBV6-2 or TRBV6-3 and TRBJ2-7; 7 nucleotides align to TRBD1. In germline, CDR1 is MNHEY, CDR2 SVGEGT. Losses at the gene ends were 4 bases for V and 2 bases for J; bases not matched to a gene: 2. The CDR3 contains 13 residues. CDR3 protein: CASSLTGAYEQYF. CDR3 coding DNA: TGTGCCAGCAGTTTAACAGGGGCCTACGAGCAGTACTTC.

This clone was counted a few times. The rearrangement links TRBV6-1 to TRBJ1-6; D is unresolved. The V end lost 1 base, the J end lost 7 bases, and 11 bases lay between the germline ends. The germline CDR1 and CDR2 sequences are MNHNS and SASEGT. The CDR3 is made up of 15 amino acids. The CDR3 loop reads CASSEEGRKNSPLHF. CDR3 DNA sequence: TGTGCCAGCAGTGAAGAAGGCAGGAAGAATTCACCCCTCCACTTT.

As concerns this clone: An end of the junction differs from the germline gene, which may be a read error. This chain uses TRBV7-7 with TRBJ2-1; possibly TRBD2 for D (6 bases). Germline loops: CDR1 SSHAT, CDR2 FNYEAQ (reference sequence). The CDR3 spans 14 residues. The DNA for the CDR3 is TGTGCTAGCAGCTTAGCCGGGAGTGAGGGTGAGCAGTTCTTC. As protein: CASSLAGSEGEQFF.

This chain uses TRBV21-1 with TRBJ2-3; the table assigns TRBD1, which was not confirmed against the DNA. TRBV21-1 counts as a pseudogene. The CDR3 length is 21 residues. The CDR3 nucleotides read TGTGCCAGCAGCAAAACGAACTCCGGGACAGGGGGCTTCCGAACCCCAGATACGCAGTATTTT. It codes for CASSKTNSGTGGFRTPDTQYF.

In its sample, this clone was seen once. V and J are TRBV6-6 and TRBJ2-2, with 10 bases identical to TRBD1. CDR1 and CDR2 from the germline V gene are MNHNY and SVGAGI (reference sequence). V dropped 6 bases and J dropped 4; count of bases not matched to a gene: 8. The CDR3 is made up of 16 amino acids. In DNA form, the CDR3 reads TGTGCCAGCAGAACGAGCGGGACAGGGGTCACCGGGGAGCTGTTTTTT. Translated, it gives CASRTSGTGVTGELFF.

The chain is built from TRBV28 and TRBJ1-2; D possibly corresponds to TRBD1 (5 bases). Looked up from germline, CDR1 is MDHEN and CDR2 is SYDVKM. The CDR3 is 15 residues long. V was shortened by 5 bases and J by 3 bases, with 16 bases between the two germline ends. CDR3 in amino acids: CASSEGGERDYGYTF. CDR3 nucleotide sequence: TGTGCCAGCAGTGAAGGAGGGGAGAGGGACTATGGCTACACCTTC.